These 15 T cell receptor beta chains were sequenced from one sample in a study of cytomegalovirus exposure and HLA in healthy donors listed by TCRdb under 2017. Library construction relied on the immunoSEQ multiplex PCR assay. The multiplex PCR relied on a mix of 60 forward primers for TCR Vbeta segments and 13 reverse primers for TCR Jbeta segments. This immuneACCESS table, as held by TCRdb, lists in-frame sequences with V and J called but not all clones. Of the missing ones, under half trace to an unresolved V gene in checked studies; the others have no known cause. Here the sample has some 120,000 clones; around three quarters occur a single time. The ten largest clones represent roughly 2% of the sample. Sequenced sample: PBMCs. The receptor set was obtained from a young man in good health and CMV-seronegative.

The chain recombines TRBV6-1 with TRBJ2-7, with TRBD1 matching over 9 bases. This CDR3 contains 15 residues. J lost 5 bases, V lost 6 bases, and 11 bases had no gene match. Germline-derived CDR1 and CDR2 are MNHNS and SASEGT. In DNA, the CDR3 is TGTGCCAGCAGCCAAGGACAGGGGCCGTTCGACGAGCAGTACTTC. Its protein is CASSQGQGPFDEQYF.

The chain has TRBV6-5 and TRBJ2-5, with D hard to call. This CDR3 contains 15 residues. With 4 bases removed from V and 2 bases from J, the gap between germline ends came to 14 bases. Germline assignment: CDR1 MNHEY and CDR2 SVGAGI. The CDR3 bases are TGTGCCAGCAGTTCCCCAACGACATATCAAGAGACCCAGTACTTC. It codes for CASSSPTTYQETQYF.

This sequence joins TRBV6-5 and TRBJ1-2; D remains ambiguous. V was shortened by 10 bases and J by 3 bases, with 12 bases between the two germline ends. Germline V gene data show CDR1 as MNHEY and CDR2 as SVGAGI. The CDR3 is made up of 12 amino acids. The CDR3 nucleotides read TGTGCCACCCAGTGGCAGGACTATGGCTACACCTTC. As protein: CATQWQDYGYTF.

This clone was observed a few times. The chain recombines TRBV28 with TRBJ1-1; D not certain. This CDR3 has 14 residues. V dropped 3 bases and J dropped 5 bases, with 13 bases sitting between them. Germline values: CDR1 MDHEN, CDR2 SYDVKM. CDR3 nucleotide sequence: TGTGCCAGCAGTTTCGGGCTGGCGGGGACTGAAGCTTTCTTT. Its translation is CASSFGLAGTEAFF.

The rearrangement joins TRBV27 to TRBJ2-3; 7 bases line up with TRBD2. The ends lost 6 bases at V and 0 bases at J; junction bases unmatched: 3. The CDR3 runs to 14 residues. CDR1 is MNHEY and CDR2 is SMNVEV in the germline V gene (reference sequence). CDR3 protein: CASRYSGSTDTQYF. In DNA, the CDR3 is TGTGCCAGCAGATATAGCGGGAGCACAGATACGCAGTATTTT.

The chain combines TRBV7-9 with TRBJ1-6, with D maybe TRBD1 (5 bases). With 5 bases removed from V and 6 bases from J, the gap between germline ends came to 14 bases. CDR3 length equals 15 residues. CDR1 and CDR2 (germline): SEHNR, FQNEAQ (reference sequence). CDR3 sequence (DNA): TGTGCCAGCAGCCCATGGGGGGGGACTAATTCACCCCTCCACTTT. Encoded protein: CASSPWGGTNSPLHF.

The chain joins TRBV9 to TRBJ1-5; D ambiguous. V was shortened by 0 bases and J by 2 bases, with 9 bases between the two germline ends. Germline CDR1 reads SGDLS; CDR2 reads YYNGEE. The CDR3 sequence is 15 residues long. CDR3 protein: CASSVAGVGNQPQHF. CDR3 nucleotide sequence: TGTGCCAGCAGCGTAGCAGGTGTAGGCAATCAGCCCCAGCATTTT.

The gene calls are TRBV4-2 and TRBJ1-2, with TRBD1 matching 7 bases. J gave up 4 bases and V 2 bases, and 7 bases lay outside the gene matches. This CDR3 is 15 amino acids long. In germline, CDR1 is LGHNA, CDR2 YNFKEQ. This chain's CDR3 is CASSQFGDSPYGYTF. The CDR3, as DNA: TGTGCCAGCAGCCAATTCGGGGACAGTCCCTATGGCTACACCTTC.

The chain uses TRBV5-4 and TRBJ1-1, with 9 bases lining up with TRBD1. V lost 3 bases to trimming and J lost 0 bases; unmatched junction nucleotides: 9. CDR3 length: 17 residues. Germline values: CDR1 SGHNT, CDR2 YYREEE (reference sequence). DNA of the CDR3: TGTGCCAGCAGCTCCCGGGACAGGGAACCAATGAACACTGAAGCTTTCTTT. It is translated as CASSSRDREPMNTEAFF.

This sequence joins TRBV9 and TRBJ2-3, with 7 bases aligning to TRBD2. The CDR3 extends over 15 amino acids. The V segment lost 0 bases and the J segment 1 base; nucleotides outside the gene matches: 2. Germline V gene sequence: CDR1 SGDLS, CDR2 YYNGEE. In DNA form, the CDR3 reads TGTGCCAGCAGCGTAGAACTAGCGCGCACAGATACGCAGTATTTT. As protein: CASSVELARTDTQYF.

The CDR3 reads CASSLGTDGEQYV. The CDR3, as DNA: TGCGCCAGCAGCCTGGGGACGGATGGGGAGCAGTACGTC. The V call is TRBV5-1, the J call TRBJ2-7; tentatively, D is TRBD1 or TRBD2 (5 bases each). The CDR3 has 13 residues. Germline CDR1 and CDR2: SGHRS and YFSETQ. The V and J ends lost 4 bases and 7 bases respectively, with 15 bases between them.

The chain carries TRBV19 and TRBJ2-6, with a weak D call TRBD1 (6 bases). This CDR3 comprises 16 residues. Trimming took 4 bases from V and 4 from J, leaving 14 bases between them. In germline, CDR1 is LNHDA, CDR2 SQIVND (reference sequence). The CDR3, as DNA: TGTGCCAGTAGTAAACTACAGGGCTTCGGGGCCAACGTCCTGACTTTC. It encodes CASSKLQGFGANVLTF.

This clone has only a few counts. The chain combines TRBV6-5 with TRBJ2-5, with D perhaps TRBD1 (6 bases). The germline V gene has CDR1 MNHEY and CDR2 SVGAGI. The CDR3 contains 16 residues. V was clipped by 2 bases and J by 7 bases, with 20 bases between them. DNA for the CDR3: TGTGCCAGCAGTTACGTTTGGTCCGGGACATCCGGGACCCAGTACTTC. Its translation is CASSYVWSGTSGTQYF.

The chain uses TRBV19 and TRBJ2-2; 8 bases agree with TRBD2. The germline CDR1 and CDR2 sequences are LNHDA and SQIVND (reference sequence). After removal of 6 bases from V and 3 bases from J, the junction contained 9 bases not matched to a gene. The CDR3 loop spans 16 amino acids. The CDR3 region has the DNA TGTGCCAGTAGCCTACCCGGGGGGGTATACACCGGGGAGCTGTTTTTT. Translating gives CASSLPGGVYTGELFF.

There are a few counts of this clone. The chain has TRBV7-3 and TRBJ2-6; 7 bases line up with TRBD1. After removal of 5 bases from V and 0 bases from J, the junction contained 7 bases not matched to a gene. CDR1 SGHTA and CDR2 FQGTGA come from the germline V gene. This CDR3 is built from 17 residues. CDR3 sequence reads: CASSPQGDPSGANVLTF. The CDR3 DNA sequence: TGTGCCAGCAGCCCCCAGGGGGATCCCTCTGGGGCCAACGTCCTGACTTTC.